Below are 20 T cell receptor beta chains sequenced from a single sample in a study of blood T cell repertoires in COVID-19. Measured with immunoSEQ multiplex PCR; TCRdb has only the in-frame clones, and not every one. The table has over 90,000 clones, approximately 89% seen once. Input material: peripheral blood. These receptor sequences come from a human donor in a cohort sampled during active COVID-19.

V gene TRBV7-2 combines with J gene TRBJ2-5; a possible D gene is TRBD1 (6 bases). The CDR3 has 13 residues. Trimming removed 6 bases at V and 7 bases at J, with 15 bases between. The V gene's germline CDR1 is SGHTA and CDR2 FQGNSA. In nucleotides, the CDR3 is TGTGCCAGCAGTCCCGACAGGTCAGGGACCCAGTACTTC. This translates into CASSPDRSGTQYF.

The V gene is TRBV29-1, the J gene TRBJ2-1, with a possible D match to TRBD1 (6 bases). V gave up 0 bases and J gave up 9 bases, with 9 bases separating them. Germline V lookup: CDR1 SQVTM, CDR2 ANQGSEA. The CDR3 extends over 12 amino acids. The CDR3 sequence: CSVEEPRGEQFF. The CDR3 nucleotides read TGCAGCGTTGAAGAACCCAGGGGTGAGCAGTTCTTC.

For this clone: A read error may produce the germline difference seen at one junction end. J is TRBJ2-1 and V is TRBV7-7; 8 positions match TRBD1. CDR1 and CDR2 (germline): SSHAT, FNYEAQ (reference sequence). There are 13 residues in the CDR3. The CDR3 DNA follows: TGTGCTAGCAGTATGGACAGGGTCAATGAGCAGTTCTTC. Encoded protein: CASSMDRVNEQFF. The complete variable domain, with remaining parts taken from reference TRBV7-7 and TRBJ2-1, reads GAGVSQSPRYKVTKRGQDVTLRCDPISSHATLYWYQQALGQGPEFLTYFNYEAQPDKSGLPSDRFSAERPEGSISTLTIQRTEQRDSAMYRCASSMDRVNEQFFGPGTRLTVL.

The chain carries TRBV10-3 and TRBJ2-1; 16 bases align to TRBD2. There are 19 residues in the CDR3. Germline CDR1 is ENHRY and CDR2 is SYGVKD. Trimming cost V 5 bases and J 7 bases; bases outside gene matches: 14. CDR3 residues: CAISTGTSGRARSWNEQFF. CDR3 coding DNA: TGTGCCATCAGTACCGGGACTAGCGGGAGGGCGAGATCGTGGAATGAGCAGTTCTTC.

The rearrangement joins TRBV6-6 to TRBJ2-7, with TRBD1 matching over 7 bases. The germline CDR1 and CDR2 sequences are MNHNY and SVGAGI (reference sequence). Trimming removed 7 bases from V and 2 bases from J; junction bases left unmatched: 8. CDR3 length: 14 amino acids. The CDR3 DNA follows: TGTGCCAGCACCGGGACAGCGGCAGCCTACGAGCAGTACTTC. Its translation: CASTGTAAAYEQYF.

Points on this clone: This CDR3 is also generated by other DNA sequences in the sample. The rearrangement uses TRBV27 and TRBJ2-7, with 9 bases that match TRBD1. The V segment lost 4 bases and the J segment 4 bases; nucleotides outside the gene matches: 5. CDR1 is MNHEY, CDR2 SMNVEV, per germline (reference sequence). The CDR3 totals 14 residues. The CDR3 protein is CASSSGTGLYEQYF. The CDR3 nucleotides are TGTGCCAGCAGTTCCGGGACAGGGCTTTACGAGCAGTACTTC.

The CDR3 region is CASSFGASGQGDTQYF. The CDR3 region has the DNA TGCGCCAGCAGCTTTGGTGCTAGCGGGCAGGGAGATACGCAGTATTTT. The rearrangement uses TRBV5-1 and TRBJ2-3; TRBD2 agrees at 8 bases. This CDR3 spans 16 amino acids. The V segment lost 2 bases and the J segment 5 bases; nucleotides outside the gene matches: 10. The germline gives CDR1 SGHRS, CDR2 YFSETQ. The whole variable domain, filled in from reference TRBV5-1 and TRBJ2-3, reads KAGVTQTPRYLIKTRGQQVTLSCSPISGHRSVSWYQQTPGQGLQFLFEYFSETQRNKGNFPGRFSGRQFSNSRSEMNVSTLELGDSALYLCASSFGASGQGDTQYFGPGTRLTVL.

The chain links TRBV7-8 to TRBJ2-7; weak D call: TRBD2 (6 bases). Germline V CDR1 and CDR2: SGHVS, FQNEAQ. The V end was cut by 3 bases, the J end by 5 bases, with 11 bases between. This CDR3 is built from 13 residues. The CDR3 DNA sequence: TGTGCCAGCAGCTTTGGCGGGATAAACGAGCAGTACTTC. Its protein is CASSFGGINEQYF.

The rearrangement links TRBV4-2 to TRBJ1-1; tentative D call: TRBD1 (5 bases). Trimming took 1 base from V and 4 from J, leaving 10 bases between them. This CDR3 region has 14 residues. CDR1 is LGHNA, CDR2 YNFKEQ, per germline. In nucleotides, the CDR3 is TGTGCCAGCAGCCAAGTGACAGCGGGCACTGAAGCTTTCTTT. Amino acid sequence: CASSQVTAGTEAFF.

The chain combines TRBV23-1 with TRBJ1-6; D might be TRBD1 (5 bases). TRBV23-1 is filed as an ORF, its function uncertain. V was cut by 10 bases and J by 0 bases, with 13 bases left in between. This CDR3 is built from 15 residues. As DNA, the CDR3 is TGCGCCATCACGGCAGGGCACTCCTATAATTCACCCCTCCACTTT. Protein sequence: CAITAGHSYNSPLHF.

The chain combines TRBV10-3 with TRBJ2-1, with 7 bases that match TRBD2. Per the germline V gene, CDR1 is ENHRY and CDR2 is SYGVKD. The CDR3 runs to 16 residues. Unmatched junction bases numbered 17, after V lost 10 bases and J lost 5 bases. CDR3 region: CATRGGAGDGNNEQFF. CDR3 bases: TGTGCCACCCGGGGAGGGGCGGGGGACGGAAACAATGAGCAGTTCTTC.

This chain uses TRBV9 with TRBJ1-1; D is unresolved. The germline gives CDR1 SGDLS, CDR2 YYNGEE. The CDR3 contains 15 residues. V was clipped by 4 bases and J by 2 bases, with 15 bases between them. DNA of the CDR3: TGTGCCAGCAGCCCACCTTATAGAGGAAACACTGAAGCTTTCTTT. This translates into CASSPPYRGNTEAFF.

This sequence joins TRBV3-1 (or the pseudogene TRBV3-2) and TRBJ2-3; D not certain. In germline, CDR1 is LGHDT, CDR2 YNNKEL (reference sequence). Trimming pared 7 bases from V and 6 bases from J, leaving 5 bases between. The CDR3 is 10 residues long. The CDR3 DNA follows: TGTGCCAGCACCGGGGATACGCAGTATTTT. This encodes CASTGDTQYF.

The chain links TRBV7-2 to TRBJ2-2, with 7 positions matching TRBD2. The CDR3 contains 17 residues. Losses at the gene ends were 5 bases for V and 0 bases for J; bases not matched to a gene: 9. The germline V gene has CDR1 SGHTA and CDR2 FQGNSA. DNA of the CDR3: TGTGCCAGCAGCCCCTTCGGCGGGAGTGCGAACACCGGGGAGCTGTTTTTT. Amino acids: CASSPFGGSANTGELFF. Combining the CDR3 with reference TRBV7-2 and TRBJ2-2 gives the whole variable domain GAGVSQSPSNKVTEKGKDVELRCDPISGHTALYWYRQSLGQGLEFLIYFQGNSAPDKSGLPSDRFSAERTGGSVSTLTIQRTQQEDSAVYLCASSPFGGSANTGELFFGEGSRLTVL.

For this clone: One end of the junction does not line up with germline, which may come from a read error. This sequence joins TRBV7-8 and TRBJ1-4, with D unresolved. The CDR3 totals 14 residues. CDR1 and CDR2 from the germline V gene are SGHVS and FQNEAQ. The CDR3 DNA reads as TGTGCCAGCAGCTCGCGGGAGACTAGTGAAAAACTGTTTTTT. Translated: CASSSRETSEKLFF.

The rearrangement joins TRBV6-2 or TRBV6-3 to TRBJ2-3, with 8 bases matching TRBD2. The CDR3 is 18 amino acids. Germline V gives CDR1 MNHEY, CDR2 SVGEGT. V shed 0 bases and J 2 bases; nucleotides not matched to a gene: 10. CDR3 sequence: CASSYSKGGGGHTDTQYF. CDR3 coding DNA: TGTGCCAGCAGTTACTCGAAGGGAGGCGGGGGGCACACAGATACGCAGTATTTT.

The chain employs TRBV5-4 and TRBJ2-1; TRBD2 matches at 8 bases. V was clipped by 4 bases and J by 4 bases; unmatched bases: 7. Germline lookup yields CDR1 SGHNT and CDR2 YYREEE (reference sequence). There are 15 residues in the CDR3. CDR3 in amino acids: CASSPTSEVYNEQFF. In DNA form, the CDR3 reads TGTGCCAGCAGCCCGACTAGCGAGGTATACAATGAGCAGTTCTTC.

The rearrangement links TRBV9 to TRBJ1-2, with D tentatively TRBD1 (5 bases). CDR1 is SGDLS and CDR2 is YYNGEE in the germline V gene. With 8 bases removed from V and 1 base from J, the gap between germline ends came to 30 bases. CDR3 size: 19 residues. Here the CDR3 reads CARACRGVPFPGGNYGYTF. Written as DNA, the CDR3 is TGTGCCAGGGCCTGCCGGGGGGTCCCTTTTCCCGGGGGTAACTATGGCTACACCTTC.

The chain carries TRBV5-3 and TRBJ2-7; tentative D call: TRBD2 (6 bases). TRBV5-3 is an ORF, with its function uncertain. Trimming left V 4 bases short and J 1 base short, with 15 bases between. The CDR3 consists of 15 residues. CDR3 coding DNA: TGTGCCAGAAGCGCGCACCCGGGACTTTCCTACGAGCAGTACTTC. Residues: CARSAHPGLSYEQYF.

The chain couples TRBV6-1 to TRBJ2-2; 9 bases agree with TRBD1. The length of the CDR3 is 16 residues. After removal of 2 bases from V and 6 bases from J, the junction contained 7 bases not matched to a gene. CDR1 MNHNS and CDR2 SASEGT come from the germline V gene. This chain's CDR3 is CASSEKQGARSGELFF. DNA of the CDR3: TGTGCCAGCAGTGAAAAACAGGGGGCGCGATCCGGGGAGCTGTTTTTT.